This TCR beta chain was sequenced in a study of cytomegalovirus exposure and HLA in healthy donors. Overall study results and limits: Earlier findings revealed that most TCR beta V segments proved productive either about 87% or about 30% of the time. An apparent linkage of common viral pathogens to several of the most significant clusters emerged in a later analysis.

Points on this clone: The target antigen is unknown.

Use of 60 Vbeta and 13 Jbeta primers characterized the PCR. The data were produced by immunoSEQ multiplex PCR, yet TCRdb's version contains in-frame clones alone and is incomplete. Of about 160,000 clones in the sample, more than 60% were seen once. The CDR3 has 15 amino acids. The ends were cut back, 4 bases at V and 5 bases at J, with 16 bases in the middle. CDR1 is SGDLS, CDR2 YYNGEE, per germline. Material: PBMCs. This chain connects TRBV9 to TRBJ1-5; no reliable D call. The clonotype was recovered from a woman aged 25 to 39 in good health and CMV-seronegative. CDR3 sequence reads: CASSPSEGGHQPQHF. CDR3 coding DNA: TGTGCCAGCAGCCCATCCGAGGGAGGGCATCAGCCCCAGCATTTT.